These 13 T cell receptor beta chains share one sample of origin, sequenced in a study of CD8 T cells in Susac syndrome. RNA, at roughly 0.45 to 1 ug, was reverse transcribed with random hexamers. TCRdb re-analysed the immunoSEQ multiplex PCR reads in MiXCR, keeping a single row per CDR3 protein. Among some 200,000 distinct CDR3 sequences listed, 85% to 95% were seen once. The sequenced sample consisted of CD8+ T cells from PBMCs. These receptors were taken from a human donor with Susac syndrome.

CDR3 nucleotides: TGTGCCAGCAGCTTAAGGGGCGGAATATCTGGGGCCAACGTCCTGACTTTC. Protein product: CASSLRGGISGANVLTF. The chain recombines TRBV13 with TRBJ2-6; possibly TRBD1 for D (5 bases). V was clipped by 2 bases and J by 1 base, with 12 bases between them. Per the germline V gene, CDR1 is PRHDT and CDR2 is FYEKMQ (reference sequence). The CDR3 is 17 residues long.

The CDR3 is CSARDGRTNSYEQYF. The CDR3 nucleotides are TGCAGTGCTAGGGACGGCCGAACTAATTCCTACGAGCAGTACTTC. This chain links TRBV20-1 with TRBJ2-7; D is unresolved. CDR1 and CDR2 from the germline V gene are DFQATT and SNEGSKA (reference sequence). V lost 3 bases and J 1 base, leaving 16 bases between the germline ends. The CDR3 runs to 15 residues.

The rearrangement links TRBV7-9 to TRBJ2-7; D is perhaps TRBD1 (5 bases). The CDR3 sequence is 14 residues long. Trimming pared 3 bases from V and 0 bases from J, leaving 9 bases between. CDR1 SEHNR and CDR2 FQNEAQ come from the germline V gene (reference sequence). The CDR3 region has the DNA TGTGCCAGCAGCTTGACAGTTAGCTCCTACGAGCAGTACTTC. It specifies CASSLTVSSYEQYF.

The chain carries TRBV6-5 and TRBJ2-5; TRBD2 aligns across 11 bases. CDR3 size: 15 residues. Looked up from germline, CDR1 is MNHEY and CDR2 is SVGAGI. J lost 1 base, V lost 4 bases, and 2 bases had no gene match. CDR3 nucleotide sequence: TGTGCCAGCAGTTTAGCGGGGGGGCTCCAAGAGACCCAGTACTTC. This gives the protein CASSLAGGLQETQYF.

The V and J genes are TRBV7-6 and TRBJ2-5, with D maybe TRBD1 (5 bases). Germline V lookup: CDR1 SGHVS, CDR2 FNYEAQ. V was shortened by 7 bases and J by 1 base, with 10 bases between the two germline ends. This CDR3 spans 13 amino acids. The CDR3 DNA is TGTGCCAGCAACACAGGCTTCCAAGAGACCCAGTACTTC. Its translation is CASNTGFQETQYF.

In its sample, this clonotype was seen once. This rearrangement joins TRBV3-1 to TRBJ2-3; 8 bases are a match to TRBD2. Unmatched junction bases numbered 11, after V lost 4 bases and J lost 2 bases. This CDR3 region has 17 residues. Germline loops: CDR1 LGHDT, CDR2 YNNKEL (reference sequence). This CDR3 is CASSLFSGDPYTDTQYF. For the CDR3, the DNA is TGTGCCAGCAGCCTGTTTAGCGGGGATCCCTACACAGATACGCAGTATTTT.

The chain employs TRBV7-3 and TRBJ2-3, with D uncertain. Trimming took 6 bases from V and 6 from J, leaving 13 bases between them. CDR1 and CDR2 (germline): SGHTA, FQGTGA. This CDR3 has 13 residues. CDR3 loop: CASSFRTDDTQYF. CDR3 coding DNA: TGTGCCAGCAGTTTCCGGACGGACGATACGCAGTATTTT.

This clonotype was picked up one time. This sequence joins TRBV27 and TRBJ2-1, with D perhaps TRBD1 (6 bases). This CDR3 is built from 14 residues. V dropped 3 bases and J dropped 3 bases, with 9 bases sitting between them. In germline, CDR1 is MNHEY, CDR2 SMNVEV (reference sequence). Here the CDR3 reads CASSFGQSYNEQFF. The CDR3 coding sequence is TGTGCCAGCAGTTTTGGACAGAGCTACAATGAGCAGTTCTTC.

This CDR3 reads CASSSREAYNEQFF. DNA for the CDR3: TGTGCCAGCAGCTCCAGGGAGGCGTACAATGAGCAGTTCTTC. This chain connects TRBV13 to TRBJ2-1, with D possibly TRBD2 on 6 matching bases. V was shortened by 4 bases and J by 4 bases, with 11 bases between the two germline ends. CDR1 and CDR2 from the germline V gene are PRHDT and FYEKMQ (reference sequence). The CDR3 covers 14 residues. Together with reference TRBV13 and TRBJ2-1, the CDR3 gives the full variable domain: AAGVIQSPRHLIKEKRETATLKCYPIPRHDTVYWYQQGPGQDPQFLISFYEKMQSDKGSIPDRFSAQQFSDYHSELNMSSLELGDSALYFCASSSREAYNEQFFGPGTRLTVL.

This clonotype was found once. V is TRBV25-1 and J is TRBJ2-1, with 9 bases that match TRBD2. The germline CDR1 and CDR2 sequences are MGHDK and SYGVNS. J lost 3 bases, V lost 8 bases, and 5 bases had no gene match. The CDR3 is 14 residues long. The CDR3 here is CASHSGGFYNEQFF. The DNA for the CDR3 is TGTGCCAGCCATAGCGGGGGCTTCTACAATGAGCAGTTCTTC. Full variable domain (rest looked up from reference TRBV25-1 and TRBJ2-1): EADIYQTPRYLVIGTGKKITLECSQTMGHDKMYWYQQDPGMELHLIHYSYGVNSTEKGDLSSESTVSRIRTEHFPLTLESARPSHTSQYLCASHSGGFYNEQFFGPGTRLTVL.

The V call is TRBV5-1, the J call TRBJ2-5; 7 bases are a match to TRBD2. Germline CDR1 reads SGHRS; CDR2 reads YFSETQ. The CDR3 extends over 14 amino acids. J was trimmed by 5 bases and V by 2 bases; bases with no gene match: 6. This CDR3 reads CASSLTGGMETQYF. The CDR3 DNA reads as TGCGCCAGCAGCTTAACGGGGGGAATGGAGACCCAGTACTTC.

V usage is TRBV4-1 and J usage is TRBJ2-1; D may match TRBD1 or TRBD2 (5 bases each). Per germline, CDR1 MGHRA and CDR2 YSYEKL. V lost 6 bases to trimming and J lost 4 bases, with 13 bases between them. This CDR3 contains 14 residues. The CDR3 loop is CASRPEGFYNEQFF. In DNA form, the CDR3 reads TGCGCCAGCAGACCAGAGGGGTTTTACAATGAGCAGTTCTTC.

The chain has TRBV6-5 and TRBJ2-1; 7 bases map to TRBD2. Looked up from germline, CDR1 is MNHEY and CDR2 is SVGAGI. The CDR3 has 13 amino acids. Trimming at V came to 8 bases and at J to 9 bases, leaving 10 bases not matched to a gene. CDR3 loop: CASLRERVGEQFF. In DNA, the CDR3 is TGTGCCAGCTTGCGGGAGAGGGTGGGTGAGCAGTTCTTC.